The rows below give T cell receptor beta chains drawn from one sample of a study of T-cell memory formation after mild COVID-19. MiXCR, applied by TCRdb to the 5' RACE reads, yields one record per CDR3 protein. The sample lists 150,000 or so distinct CDR3 sequences, around 30% occurring once. Sequencing input: PBMCs or a T cell subset sorted from them (not recorded which). The receptors here all came from an adult woman who had mild COVID-19 (a few samples of this study predate the infection). Cell type and time point are not known. The CDR3 runs from the conserved cysteine through the conserved F or W. D genes are given only for firm matches. Where a row states a size, it is once, few, many or the class of an expanded clone; other rows omit it.

D gene	V gene	J gene	clone size	CDR3 DNA	CDR3 protein
TRBD2	TRBV13	TRBJ2-1	NA	TGTGCCAGCAGCCTCGCAGAGCGGGGGGAGGGGAATGAGCAGTTCTTC	CASSLAERGEGNEQFF
TRBD1	TRBV12-3/TRBV12-4	TRBJ2-1	NA	TGTGCCAGCACCCAAGACAGGGGGAACAATGAGCAGTTCTTC	CASTQDRGNNEQFF
NA	TRBV29-1	TRBJ2-5	NA	TGCAGTACTCTCGAATGGTCGGGACGGAAAGTGGAGACCCAGTACTTC	CSTLEWSGRKVETQYF
TRBD2	TRBV20-1	TRBJ2-7	NA	TGCAGTGCTCTCGAGCGGCTAGCGGACATATACGAGCAGTACTTC	CSALERLADIYEQYF
TRBD1	TRBV5-1	TRBJ1-1	NA	TGCGCCAGCAGCTCCTGGGCAGGGGGCGGCGACACTGAAGCTTTCTTT	CASSSWAGGGDTEAFF
TRBD1	TRBV30	TRBJ1-1	NA	TGTGCCTGGAGTGTCTATGAGGGGGGACAGCGCTTCTTT	CAWSVYEGGQRFF
NA	TRBV20-1	TRBJ2-3	NA	TGCAGTGCTAGAAGGGCAGCACCGCCAGATACGCAGTATTTT	CSARRAAPPDTQYF
NA	TRBV9	TRBJ2-7	NA	TGTGCCAGCAGCGTAGTTTACGAGCAGTACTTC	CASSVVYEQYF
NA	TRBV11-2	TRBJ2-7	NA	TGTGCCAGCAGCTCCTTCGGATCCTACGAGCAGTACTTC	CASSSFGSYEQYF
NA	TRBV2	TRBJ2-7	few	TGTGCCAGTCGGAGAACCTCCTACGAGCAGTACTTC	CASRRTSYEQYF
TRBD2	TRBV7-9	TRBJ2-1	few	TGTGCCAGCGGGACTAGCGCGGACAATGAGCAGTTCTTC	CASGTSADNEQFF
NA	TRBV3-1	TRBJ2-7	once	TGTGCCAGCAGCCAAGTATCGCGCGGGCCAGCATCCTACGAGCAGTACTTC	CASSQVSRGPASYEQYF
NA	TRBV7-8	TRBJ1-1	few	TGTGCCAGCAGCTTATTCCCCAGGGATCTGAACACTGAAGCTTTCTTT	CASSLFPRDLNTEAFF
TRBD2	TRBV7-2	TRBJ2-5	NA	TGTGCCAGCAGCTTAGCGTCGATAGCGGGAGGTCAAGAGACCCAGTACTTC	CASSLASIAGGQETQYF